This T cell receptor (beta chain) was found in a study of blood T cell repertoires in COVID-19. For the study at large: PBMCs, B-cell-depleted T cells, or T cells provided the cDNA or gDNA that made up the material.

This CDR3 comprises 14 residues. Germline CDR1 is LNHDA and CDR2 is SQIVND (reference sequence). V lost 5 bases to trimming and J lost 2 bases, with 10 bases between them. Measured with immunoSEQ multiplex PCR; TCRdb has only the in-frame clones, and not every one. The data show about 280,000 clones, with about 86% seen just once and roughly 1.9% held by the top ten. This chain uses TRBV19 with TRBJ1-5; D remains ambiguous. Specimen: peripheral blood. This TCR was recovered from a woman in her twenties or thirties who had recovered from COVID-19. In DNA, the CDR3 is TGTGCCAGTAGTCTCCGGGTGGGCAATCAGCCCCAGCATTTT. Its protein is CASSLRVGNQPQHF.